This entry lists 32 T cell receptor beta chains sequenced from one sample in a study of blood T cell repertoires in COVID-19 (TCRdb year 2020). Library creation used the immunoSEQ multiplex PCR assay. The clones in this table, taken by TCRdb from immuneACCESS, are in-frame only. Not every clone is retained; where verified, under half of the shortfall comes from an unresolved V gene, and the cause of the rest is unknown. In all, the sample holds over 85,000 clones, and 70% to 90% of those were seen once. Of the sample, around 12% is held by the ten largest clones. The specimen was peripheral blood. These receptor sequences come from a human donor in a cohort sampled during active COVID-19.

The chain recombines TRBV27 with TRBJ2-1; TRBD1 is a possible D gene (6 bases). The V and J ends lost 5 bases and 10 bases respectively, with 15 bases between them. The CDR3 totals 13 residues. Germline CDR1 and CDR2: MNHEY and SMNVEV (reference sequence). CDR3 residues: CASSKTGYQEQFF. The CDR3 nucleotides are TGTGCCAGCAGTAAAACAGGGTATCAGGAGCAGTTCTTC.

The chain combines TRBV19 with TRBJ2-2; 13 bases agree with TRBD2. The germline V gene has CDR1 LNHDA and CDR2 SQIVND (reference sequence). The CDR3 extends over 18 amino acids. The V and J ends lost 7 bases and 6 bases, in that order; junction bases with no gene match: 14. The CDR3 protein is CASTPRWGLAGYAGELFF. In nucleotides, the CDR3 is TGTGCCAGTACCCCTAGGTGGGGACTAGCGGGATACGCCGGGGAGCTGTTTTTT.

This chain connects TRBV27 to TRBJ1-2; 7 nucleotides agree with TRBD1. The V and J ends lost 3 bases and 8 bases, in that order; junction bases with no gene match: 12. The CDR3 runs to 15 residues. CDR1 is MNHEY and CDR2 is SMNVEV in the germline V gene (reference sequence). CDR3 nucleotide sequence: TGTGCCAGCAGTTTCCTTCAGGGGGTAGGGCGGGGCTACACCTTC. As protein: CASSFLQGVGRGYTF.

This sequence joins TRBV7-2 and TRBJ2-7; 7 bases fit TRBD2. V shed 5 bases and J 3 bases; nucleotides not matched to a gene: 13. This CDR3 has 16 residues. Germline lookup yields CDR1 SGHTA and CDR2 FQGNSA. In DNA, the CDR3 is TGTGCCAGCAGCGTTCATTCTAGCGGATTAGTCTACGAGCAGTACTTC. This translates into CASSVHSSGLVYEQYF.

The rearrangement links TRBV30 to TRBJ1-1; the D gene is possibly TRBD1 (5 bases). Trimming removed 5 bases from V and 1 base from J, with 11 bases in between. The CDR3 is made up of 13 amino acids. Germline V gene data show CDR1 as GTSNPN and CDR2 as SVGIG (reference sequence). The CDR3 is CAWGGTGNTEAFF. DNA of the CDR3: TGTGCCTGGGGGGGGACTGGGAACACTGAAGCTTTCTTT.

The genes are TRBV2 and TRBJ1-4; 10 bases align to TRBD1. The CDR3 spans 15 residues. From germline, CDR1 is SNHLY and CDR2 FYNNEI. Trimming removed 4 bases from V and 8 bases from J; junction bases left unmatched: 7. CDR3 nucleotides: TGTGCCAGCAGTGGCCCGACAGGGGGCGGCGAAAAACTGTTTTTT. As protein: CASSGPTGGGEKLFF.

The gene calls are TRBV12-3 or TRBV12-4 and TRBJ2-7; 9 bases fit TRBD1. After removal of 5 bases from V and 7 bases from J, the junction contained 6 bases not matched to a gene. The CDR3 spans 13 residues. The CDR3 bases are TGTGCCAGCAGTCACGGACAGGGGAGGGAGCAGTACTTC. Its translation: CASSHGQGREQYF.

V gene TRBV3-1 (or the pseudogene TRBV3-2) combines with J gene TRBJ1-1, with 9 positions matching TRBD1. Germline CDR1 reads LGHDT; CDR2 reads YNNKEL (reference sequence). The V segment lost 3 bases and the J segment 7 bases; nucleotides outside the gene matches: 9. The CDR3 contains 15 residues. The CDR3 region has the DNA TGTGCCAGCAGCCACCTCGGGACAGGGCATAGTGAAGCTTTCTTT. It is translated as CASSHLGTGHSEAFF.

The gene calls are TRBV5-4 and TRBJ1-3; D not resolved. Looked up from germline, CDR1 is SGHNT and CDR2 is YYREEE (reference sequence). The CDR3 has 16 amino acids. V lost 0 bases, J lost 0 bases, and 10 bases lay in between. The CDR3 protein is CASSLAPVFSGNTIYF. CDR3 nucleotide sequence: TGTGCCAGCAGCTTGGCCCCGGTGTTCTCTGGAAACACCATATATTTT.

CDR3 DNA: TGTGCCAGCAGTGTAGCGGGGGGGTTAGATACGCAGTATTTT. Translating it yields CASSVAGGLDTQYF. The chain uses TRBV6-4 and TRBJ2-3; 11 positions agree with TRBD2. The J segment lost 5 bases and the V segment lost 4 bases, leaving 2 bases of the junction unmatched. The germline V gene encodes CDR1 MRHNA and CDR2 SNTAGT. The CDR3 spans 14 residues.

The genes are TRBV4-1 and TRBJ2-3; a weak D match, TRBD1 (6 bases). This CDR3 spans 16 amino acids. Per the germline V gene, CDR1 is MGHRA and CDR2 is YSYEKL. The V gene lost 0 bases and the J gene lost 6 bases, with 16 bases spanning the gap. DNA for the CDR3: TGCGCCAGCAGCCAAGAGGGAACAGGGCGTGGGGATACGCAGTATTTT. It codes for CASSQEGTGRGDTQYF.

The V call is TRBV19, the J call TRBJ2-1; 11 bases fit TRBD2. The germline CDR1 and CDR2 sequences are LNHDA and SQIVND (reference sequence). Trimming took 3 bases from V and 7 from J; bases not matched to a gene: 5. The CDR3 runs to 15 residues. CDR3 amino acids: CASSISGRAGNEQFF. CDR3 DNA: TGTGCCAGTAGTATTAGCGGGAGGGCGGGGAATGAGCAGTTCTTC.

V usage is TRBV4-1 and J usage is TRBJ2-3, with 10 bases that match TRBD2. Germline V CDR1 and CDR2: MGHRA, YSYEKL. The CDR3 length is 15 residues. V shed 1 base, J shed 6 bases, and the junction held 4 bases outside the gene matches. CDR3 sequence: CASSQGSGGTDTQYF. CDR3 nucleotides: TGCGCCAGCAGCCAAGGTAGCGGGGGGACGGATACGCAGTATTTT.

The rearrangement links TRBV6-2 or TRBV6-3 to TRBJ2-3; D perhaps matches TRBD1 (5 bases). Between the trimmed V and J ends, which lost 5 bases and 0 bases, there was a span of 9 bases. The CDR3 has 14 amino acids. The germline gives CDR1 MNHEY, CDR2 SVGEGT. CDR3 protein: CASSPDRSTDTQYF. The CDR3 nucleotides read TGTGCCAGCAGTCCCGACAGAAGCACAGATACGCAGTATTTT.

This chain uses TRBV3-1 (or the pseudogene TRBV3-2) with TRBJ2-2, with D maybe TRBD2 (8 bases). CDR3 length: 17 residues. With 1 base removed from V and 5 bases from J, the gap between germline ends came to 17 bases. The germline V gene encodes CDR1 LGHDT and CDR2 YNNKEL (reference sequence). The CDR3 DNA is TGTGCCAGCAGCCAAGGGGCGGGAGGCAGGGGGACCGGGGAGCTGTTTTTT. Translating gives CASSQGAGGRGTGELFF.

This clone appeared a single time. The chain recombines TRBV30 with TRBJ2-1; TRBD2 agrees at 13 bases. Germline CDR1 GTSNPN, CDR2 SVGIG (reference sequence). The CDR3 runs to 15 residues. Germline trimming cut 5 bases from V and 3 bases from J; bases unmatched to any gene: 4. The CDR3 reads CAWGGTSGDYNEQFF. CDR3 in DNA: TGTGCCTGGGGAGGGACTAGCGGGGACTACAATGAGCAGTTCTTC.

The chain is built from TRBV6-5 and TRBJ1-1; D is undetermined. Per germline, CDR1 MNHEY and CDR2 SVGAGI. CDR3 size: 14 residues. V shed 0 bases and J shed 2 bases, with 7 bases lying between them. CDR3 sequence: CASSYSADNTEAFF. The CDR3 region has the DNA TGTGCCAGCAGTTACTCGGCGGATAACACTGAAGCTTTCTTT.

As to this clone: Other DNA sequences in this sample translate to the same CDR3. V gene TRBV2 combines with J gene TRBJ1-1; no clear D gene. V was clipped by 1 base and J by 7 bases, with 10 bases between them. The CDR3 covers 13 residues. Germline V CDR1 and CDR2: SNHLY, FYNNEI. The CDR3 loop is CASSEVVLSEAFF. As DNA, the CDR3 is TGTGCCAGCAGTGAAGTAGTACTAAGTGAAGCTTTCTTT. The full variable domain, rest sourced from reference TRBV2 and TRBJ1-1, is EPEVTQTPSHQVTQMGQEVILRCVPISNHLYFYWYRQILGQKVEFLVSFYNNEISEKSEIFDDQFSVERPDGSNFTLKIRSTKLEDSAMYFCASSEVVLSEAFFGQGTRLTVV.

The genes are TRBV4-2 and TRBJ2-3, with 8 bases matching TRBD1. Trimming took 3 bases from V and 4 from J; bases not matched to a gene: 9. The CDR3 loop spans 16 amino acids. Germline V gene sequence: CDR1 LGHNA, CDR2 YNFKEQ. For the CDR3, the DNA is TGTGCCAGCAGCCACCCTCGCGGACAGGGACCAGATACGCAGTATTTT. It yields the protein CASSHPRGQGPDTQYF.

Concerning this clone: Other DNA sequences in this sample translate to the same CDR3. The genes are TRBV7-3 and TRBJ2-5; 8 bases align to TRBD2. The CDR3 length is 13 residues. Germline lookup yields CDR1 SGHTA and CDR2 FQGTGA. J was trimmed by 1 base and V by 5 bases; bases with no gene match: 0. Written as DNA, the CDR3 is TGTGCCAGCAGCCGGGGGGGCCAAGAGACCCAGTACTTC. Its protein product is CASSRGGQETQYF.

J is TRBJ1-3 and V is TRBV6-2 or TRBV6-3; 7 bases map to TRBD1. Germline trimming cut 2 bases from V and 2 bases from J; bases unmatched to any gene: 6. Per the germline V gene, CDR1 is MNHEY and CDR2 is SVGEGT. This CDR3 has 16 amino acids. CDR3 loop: CASSYGTASTGNTIYF. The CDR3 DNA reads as TGTGCCAGCAGTTACGGGACAGCCTCTACTGGAAACACCATATATTTT.

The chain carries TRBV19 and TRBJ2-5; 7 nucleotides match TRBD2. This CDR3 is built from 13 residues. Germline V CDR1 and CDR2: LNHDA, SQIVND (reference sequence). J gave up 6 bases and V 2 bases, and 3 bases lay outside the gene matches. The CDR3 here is CASSIQGGQTQYF. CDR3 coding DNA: TGTGCCAGTAGTATACAGGGAGGGCAGACCCAGTACTTC.

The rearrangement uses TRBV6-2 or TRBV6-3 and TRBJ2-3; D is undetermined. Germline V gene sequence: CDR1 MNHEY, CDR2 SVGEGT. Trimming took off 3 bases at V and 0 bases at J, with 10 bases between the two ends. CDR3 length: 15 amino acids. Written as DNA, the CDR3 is TGTGCCAGCAGTTATAGCCAGCTGAGCACAGATACGCAGTATTTT. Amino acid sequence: CASSYSQLSTDTQYF.

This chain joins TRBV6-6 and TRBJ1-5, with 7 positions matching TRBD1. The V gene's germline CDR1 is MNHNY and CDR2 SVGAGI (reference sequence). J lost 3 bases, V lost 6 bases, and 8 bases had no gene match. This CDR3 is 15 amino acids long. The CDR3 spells CASSPLTGPNQPQHF. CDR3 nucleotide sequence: TGTGCCAGCAGCCCCCTGACAGGGCCCAATCAGCCCCAGCATTTT.

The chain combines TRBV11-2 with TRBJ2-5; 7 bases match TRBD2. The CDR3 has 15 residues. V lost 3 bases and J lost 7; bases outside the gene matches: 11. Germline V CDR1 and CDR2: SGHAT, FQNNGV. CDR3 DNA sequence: TGTGCCAGCAGCTTTCCGGGACTACCGTTTGGGACCCAGTACTTC. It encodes CASSFPGLPFGTQYF. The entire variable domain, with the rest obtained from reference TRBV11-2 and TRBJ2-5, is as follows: EAGVAQSPRYKIIEKRQSVAFWCNPISGHATLYWYQQILGQGPKLLIQFQNNGVVDDSQLPKDRFSAERLKGVDSTLKIQPAKLEDSAVYLCASSFPGLPFGTQYFGPGTRLLVL.

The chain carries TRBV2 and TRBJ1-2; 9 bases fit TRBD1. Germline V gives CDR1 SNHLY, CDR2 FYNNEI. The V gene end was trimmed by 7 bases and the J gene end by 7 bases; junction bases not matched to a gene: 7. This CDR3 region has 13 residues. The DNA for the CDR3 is TGTGCCAGCAACCAAGGACAGGGGCTTGGCTACACCTTC. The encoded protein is CASNQGQGLGYTF.

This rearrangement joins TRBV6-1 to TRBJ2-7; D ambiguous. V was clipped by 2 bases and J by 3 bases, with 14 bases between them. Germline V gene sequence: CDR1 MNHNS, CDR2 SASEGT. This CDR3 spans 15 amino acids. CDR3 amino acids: CASSETRRSIYEQYF. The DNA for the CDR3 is TGTGCCAGCAGTGAAACCAGGCGAAGCATCTACGAGCAGTACTTC.

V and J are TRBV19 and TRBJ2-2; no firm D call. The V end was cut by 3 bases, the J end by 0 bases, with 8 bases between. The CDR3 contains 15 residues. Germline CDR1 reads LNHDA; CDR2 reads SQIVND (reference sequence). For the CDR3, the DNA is TGTGCCAGTAGTATTCAACTCGCGAACACCGGGGAGCTGTTTTTT. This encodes CASSIQLANTGELFF. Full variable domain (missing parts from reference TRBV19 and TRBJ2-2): DGGITQSPKYLFRKEGQNVTLSCEQNLNHDAMYWYRQDPGQGLRLIYYSQIVNDFQKGDIAEGYSVSREKKESFPLTVTSAQKNPTAFYLCASSIQLANTGELFFGEGSRLTVL.

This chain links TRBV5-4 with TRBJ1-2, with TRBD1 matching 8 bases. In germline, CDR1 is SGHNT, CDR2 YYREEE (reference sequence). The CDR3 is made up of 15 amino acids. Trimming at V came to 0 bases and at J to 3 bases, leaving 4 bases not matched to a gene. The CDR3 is CASSLGQGADYGYTF. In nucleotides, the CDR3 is TGTGCCAGCAGCTTGGGGCAGGGGGCTGACTATGGCTACACCTTC.

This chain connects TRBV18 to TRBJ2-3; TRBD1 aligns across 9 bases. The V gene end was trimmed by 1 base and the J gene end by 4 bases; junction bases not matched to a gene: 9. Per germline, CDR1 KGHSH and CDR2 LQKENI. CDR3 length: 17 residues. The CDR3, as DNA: TGTGCCAGCTCACCACTAGGGACAGGGCGGCGCGCAGATACGCAGTATTTT. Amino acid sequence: CASSPLGTGRRADTQYF.

The CDR3 spells CASSEHASGDYEQYF. CDR3 DNA sequence: TGTGCCAGCAGCGAACATGCTAGCGGGGACTACGAGCAGTACTTC. This sequence joins TRBV9 and TRBJ2-7, with 9 bases matching TRBD2. The CDR3 covers 15 residues. After removal of 3 bases from V and 3 bases from J, the junction contained 7 bases not matched to a gene. Germline lookup yields CDR1 SGDLS and CDR2 YYNGEE. Based on the CDR3 plus reference TRBV9 and TRBJ2-7, the full variable domain is DSGVTQTPKHLITATGQRVTLRCSPRSGDLSVYWYQQSLDQGLQFLIQYYNGEERAKGNILERFSAQQFPDLHSELNLSSLELGDSALYFCASSEHASGDYEQYFGPGTRLTVT.

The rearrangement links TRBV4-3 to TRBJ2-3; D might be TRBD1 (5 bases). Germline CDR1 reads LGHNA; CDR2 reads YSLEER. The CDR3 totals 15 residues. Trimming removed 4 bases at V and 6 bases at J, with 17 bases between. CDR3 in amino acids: CASSRLLGAQDTQYF. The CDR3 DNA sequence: TGCGCCAGCAGCCGCCTTCTAGGGGCCCAGGATACGCAGTATTTT.